This T cell receptor (beta chain) originates from a study of Graves' ophthalmopathy and Graves' hyperthyroidism. Study-wide results and limits: Sensitivity of roughly 64% and specificity of about 72% were achieved by the model that predicted ophthalmopathy progression. Blood also carried most expanded thyroid clonotypes exceeding 0.001 frequency. Cross-validated, the 13-signature model showed 87.88%/81.08% sensitivity/specificity, and 80%/75% in the test set.

RNA transcripts were the template, and TCR beta CDR3 regions were amplified from them. An opening RT-PCR round employed HTBI primers and preceded a second-round multiplex PCR. TCRdb reanalysed the multiplex PCR reads using MiXCR and keeps one entry per CDR3 protein. The sample holds 500,000 to 800,000 distinct CDR3 sequences, just over 40% seen once. Other autoimmune diseases, uncontrolled infections, pregnancy or lactation ruled patients out of participation. In regard to this clonotype: No antigen is known for it.

Source material: peripheral blood. This receptor was taken from an adult man with Graves' ophthalmopathy.

The CDR3 loop is CASSQDTGAPYEQYF. In nucleotides, the CDR3 is TGCGCCAGCAGCCAAGATACAGGGGCCCCCTACGAGCAGTACTTC. This chain uses TRBV4-1 with TRBJ2-7; 7 nucleotides agree with TRBD1. Germline V gene sequence: CDR1 MGHRA, CDR2 YSYEKL. This CDR3 is 15 amino acids long. V lost 0 bases, J lost 2 bases, and 4 bases stayed unmatched.